A single sample gave rise to the 20 T cell receptor beta chains below, sequenced in a study of cytomegalovirus exposure and HLA in healthy donors. PCR primers comprised 60 Vbeta and 13 Jbeta primers. Libraries were prepared by immunoSEQ multiplex PCR; TCRdb keeps only in-frame clonotypes and omits some of them. The profile shows approximately 67,000 clones, 68% of them singletons. The specimen was PBMCs. The receptors were gathered from a woman in her thirties in good health and CMV-seronegative.

The chain is built from TRBV5-1 and TRBJ2-2, with D unresolved. Germline loops: CDR1 SGHRS, CDR2 YFSETQ. CDR3 length: 16 residues. V lost 5 bases and J lost 1, with 15 bases in between. The CDR3 DNA is TGCGCCAGCAGTCAGCGCGGTTCGTTGAACACCGGGGAGCTGTTTTTT. Encoded protein: CASSQRGSLNTGELFF.

In its sample, this clone was seen a few times. CDR3 sequence (DNA): TGTGCCAGCGGGCCGCCGAACTACGAGCAGTACTTC. It yields the protein CASGPPNYEQYF. This chain joins TRBV7-2 and TRBJ2-7, with D unclear. The germline V gene encodes CDR1 SGHTA and CDR2 FQGNSA. This CDR3 has 12 amino acids. Trimming took 8 bases from V and 3 from J, leaving 11 bases between them.

CDR3 bases: TGTGCCAGCAGATACCAACAGGGATACACCGGGGAGCTGTTTTTT. Translated, it gives CASRYQQGYTGELFF. This rearrangement joins TRBV7-2 to TRBJ2-2; tentatively, D is TRBD1 (6 bases). The germline gives CDR1 SGHTA, CDR2 FQGNSA. V was shortened by 6 bases and J by 3 bases, with 14 bases between the two germline ends. This CDR3 comprises 15 residues.

The chain couples TRBV7-3 to TRBJ2-5; 9 bases fit TRBD1. The CDR3 has 16 amino acids. V lost 5 bases and J lost 3; bases outside the gene matches: 10. The germline V gene has CDR1 SGHTA and CDR2 FQGTGA. This chain's CDR3 is CASSKGYGTGKETQYF. CDR3 DNA sequence: TGTGCCAGCAGCAAGGGTTACGGGACAGGGAAAGAGACCCAGTACTTC.

The J gene is TRBJ2-5, the V gene TRBV5-4, with 10 nucleotides matching TRBD2. In germline, CDR1 is SGHNT, CDR2 YYREEE (reference sequence). CDR3 size: 16 residues. Trimming cost V 5 bases and J 6 bases; bases outside gene matches: 13. DNA for the CDR3: TGTGCCAGCAGACTGGCGTTCAGCGGGGGGGGAAAGACCCAGTACTTC. This translates into CASRLAFSGGGKTQYF.

The chain links TRBV30 to TRBJ2-7; tentative D call: TRBD2 (5 bases). This CDR3 has 14 amino acids. Trimming took off 0 bases at V and 2 bases at J, with 11 bases between the two ends. CDR1 is GTSNPN and CDR2 is SVGIG in the germline V gene (reference sequence). In DNA form, the CDR3 reads TGTGCCTGGAGTGTGATTGACGGGGCCTACGAGCAGTACTTC. Protein: CAWSVIDGAYEQYF.

About this clone itself: Other DNA sequences in the sample encode the same CDR3. Here the CDR3 reads CASSLGQGLSPLHF. CDR3 sequence (DNA): TGCGCCAGCAGCTTGGGACAGGGTTTGTCACCCCTCCACTTT. The chain couples TRBV5-1 to TRBJ1-6; 7 bases match TRBD1. The length of the CDR3 is 14 residues. Germline CDR1 SGHRS, CDR2 YFSETQ. V gave up 0 bases and J gave up 10 bases; unmatched junction bases: 4. Full variable domain (outside the CDR3, taken from reference TRBV5-1 and TRBJ1-6): KAGVTQTPRYLIKTRGQQVTLSCSPISGHRSVSWYQQTPGQGLQFLFEYFSETQRNKGNFPGRFSGRQFSNSRSEMNVSTLELGDSALYLCASSLGQGLSPLHFGNGTRLTVT.

There are a few counts of this clone. The same CDR3 arises from other DNA sequences in this sample as well. The rearrangement joins TRBV30 to TRBJ1-4; D is uncertain. From germline, CDR1 is GTSNPN and CDR2 SVGIG (reference sequence). This CDR3 has 13 amino acids. V was trimmed by 0 bases and J by 5 bases, leaving 7 bases between them. The CDR3 bases are TGTGCCTGGAGTGTCAACAGAAATGAAAAACTGTTTTTT. It is translated as CAWSVNRNEKLFF. Based on the CDR3 plus reference TRBV30 and TRBJ1-4, the full variable domain is SQTIHQWPATLVQPVGSPLSLECTVEGTSNPNLYWYRQAAGRGLQLLFYSVGIGQISSEVPQNLSASRPQDRQFILSSKKLLLSDSGFYLCAWSVNRNEKLFFGSGTQLSVL.

In its sample, this clone was seen a few times. This rearrangement joins TRBV19 to TRBJ2-7; tentative D call: TRBD1 (6 bases). V was clipped by 5 bases and J by 10 bases, with 15 bases between them. This CDR3 contains 12 residues. CDR1 is LNHDA and CDR2 is SQIVND in the germline V gene (reference sequence). The CDR3 DNA reads TGTGCCAGTAGTGAGGACAGAAAACGACAGTACTTC. Translated, it gives CASSEDRKRQYF.

The CDR3 sequence is CASSPPGTGSYEQYF. The CDR3 nucleotides are TGTGCCAGCAGCCCTCCCGGGACAGGCTCCTACGAGCAGTACTTC. This chain links TRBV11-3 with TRBJ2-7; 8 positions agree with TRBD1. CDR1 SGHNT and CDR2 YENEEA come from the germline V gene. V lost 5 bases to trimming and J lost 0 bases; unmatched junction nucleotides: 6. The length of the CDR3 is 15 residues.

Only a few counts were recorded for this clone. The chain carries TRBV15 and TRBJ1-4, with 10 bases identical to TRBD1. V gave up 5 bases and J gave up 10 bases; unmatched junction bases: 1. The CDR3 spans 12 residues. Germline V gene lookup returns CDR1 LNHNV and CDR2 YYDKDF (reference sequence). CDR3 sequence (DNA): TGTGCCACCAGCGGGGACAGGGGAAAACTGTTTTTT. This gives the protein CATSGDRGKLFF.

This rearrangement joins TRBV18 to TRBJ1-2; D gene ambiguous. Germline-derived CDR1 and CDR2 are KGHSH and LQKENI. The V gene lost 2 bases and the J gene lost 1 base, with 8 bases spanning the gap. The CDR3 loop spans 14 amino acids. In DNA form, the CDR3 reads TGTGCCAGCTCACCAGCAAGCCTTAACTATGGCTACACCTTC. Amino acid sequence: CASSPASLNYGYTF.

The rearrangement uses TRBV6-1 and TRBJ1-5; 8 bases fit TRBD1. V dropped 4 bases and J dropped 4; count of bases not matched to a gene: 6. The V gene's germline CDR1 is MNHNS and CDR2 SASEGT. This CDR3 has 15 amino acids. CDR3 bases: TGTGCCAGCAGTGTGACAGGGGCGATAAATCAGCCCCAGCATTTT. Its protein is CASSVTGAINQPQHF.

This clone was counted a few times. The chain uses TRBV6-5 and TRBJ1-3, with 10 positions matching TRBD1. The trim removed 4 bases at V and 4 bases at J, leaving 4 bases unmatched. Germline CDR1 reads MNHEY; CDR2 reads SVGAGI. This CDR3 has 15 residues. The CDR3 coding sequence is TGTGCCAGCAGTTCCCCGGACAGGGGGGGAAACACCATATATTTT. Protein sequence: CASSSPDRGGNTIYF.

This sequence joins TRBV21-1 and TRBJ2-1; the DNA was not used to check the table's D call, TRBD2. TRBV21-1 is a pseudogene locus. The CDR3 loop spans 17 amino acids. The CDR3 bases are TGTGCCAGCAGAGGGGCCTATAGCGGGGGCTACTACAATGAGCAGTTCTTC. Translation gives CASRGAYSGGYYNEQFF.

This clone was seen once. The chain uses TRBV19 and TRBJ2-1; 11 bases fit TRBD1. J lost 9 bases, V lost 9 bases, and 16 bases had no gene match. Germline CDR1 LNHDA, CDR2 SQIVND (reference sequence). The CDR3 sequence is 16 residues long. CDR3 sequence: CASTGAGDRGTGEQFF. DNA for the CDR3: TGTGCCAGCACGGGGGCTGGGGACAGGGGGACGGGTGAGCAGTTCTTC.

The genes are TRBV19 and TRBJ2-3, with D possibly TRBD2 on 5 matching bases. V was pared by 2 bases and J by 1 base, with 10 bases between. The V gene's germline CDR1 is LNHDA and CDR2 SQIVND (reference sequence). The CDR3 runs 15 residues. CDR3 in amino acids: CASSISGLGTDTQYF. As DNA, the CDR3 is TGTGCCAGTAGTATATCGGGGTTAGGCACAGATACGCAGTATTTT.

V usage is TRBV7-8 and J usage is TRBJ2-7; 8 bases line up with TRBD2. The CDR3 contains 15 residues. The V gene end was trimmed by 5 bases and the J gene end by 4 bases; junction bases not matched to a gene: 10. Germline-derived CDR1 and CDR2 are SGHVS and FQNEAQ. The DNA for the CDR3 is TGTGCCAGCAGCAAGCTGGGACTAGACTTTTACGAGCAGTACTTC. Translation gives CASSKLGLDFYEQYF.

Here the CDR3 DNA reads TGTGCCAGCAGTACAGGGGGGCGTATTGAAAAACTGTTTTTT. Encoded protein: CASSTGGRIEKLFF. The rearrangement links TRBV28 to TRBJ1-4; 8 nucleotides line up with TRBD1. CDR1 is MDHEN and CDR2 is SYDVKM in the germline V gene. V shed 5 bases, J shed 7 bases, and the junction held 6 bases outside the gene matches. This CDR3 region has 14 residues.

This clone was detected only a few times. The chain couples TRBV6-1 to TRBJ1-1, with 9 bases that match TRBD1. The CDR3 length is 14 residues. The germline gives CDR1 MNHNS, CDR2 SASEGT. V lost 6 bases and J lost 1; bases outside the gene matches: 3. DNA for the CDR3: TGTGCCAGCAGAAGGACAGGGGAGAACACTGAAGCTTTCTTT. This codes for CASRRTGENTEAFF.